This T cell receptor (beta chain) was sequenced for a study of healthy donors' naive CD4 and CD8 T cells. At the level of the study: For TCR alpha, new primers spanned all functional IMGT alpha genes.

A word on this clonotype: Its antigen is undetermined.

Each TCR library used roughly 0.45 ug of total RNA and a linear amplification protocol. MiXCR was run by TCRdb on the reads, yielding one entry per CDR3 protein. The data hold about 200,000 distinct CDR3 sequences, with around 80% observed a single time. Study conclusions and caveats: Bias from naive T cell homeostatic proliferation was not addressed.

Material for sequencing was naive CD4+ and CD8+ T cells sorted from blood, pooled from several donors. The TCR comes from a pool of human donors in good health; the sample pools cells from several healthy donors.

This CDR3 reads CASSIVTGHMNEQFF. The CDR3 DNA follows: TGTGCCAGTAGTATAGTGACGGGACACATGAATGAGCAGTTCTTC. The chain combines TRBV19 with TRBJ2-1; possibly TRBD1 for D (6 bases). Trimming cost V 1 base and J 7 bases, with 14 bases left between them. The CDR3 has 15 residues. CDR1 and CDR2 from the germline V gene are LNHDA and SQIVND (reference sequence).